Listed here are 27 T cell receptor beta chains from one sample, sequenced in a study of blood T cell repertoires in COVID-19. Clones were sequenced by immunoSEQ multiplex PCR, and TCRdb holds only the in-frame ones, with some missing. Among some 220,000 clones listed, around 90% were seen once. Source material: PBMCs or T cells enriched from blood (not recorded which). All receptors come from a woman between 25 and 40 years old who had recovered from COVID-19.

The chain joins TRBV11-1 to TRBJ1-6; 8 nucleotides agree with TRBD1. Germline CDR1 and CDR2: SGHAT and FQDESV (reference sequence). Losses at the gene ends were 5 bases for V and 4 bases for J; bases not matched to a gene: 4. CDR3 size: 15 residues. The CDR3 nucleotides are TGTGCCAGCAGCCCGACAGGGGCTTATAATTCACCCCTCCACTTT. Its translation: CASSPTGAYNSPLHF.

The CDR3 region is CASSLPTAGNEKLFF. DNA of the CDR3: TGTGCCAGCAGTTTACCCACAGCAGGAAACGAAAAACTGTTTTTT. The gene calls are TRBV28 and TRBJ1-4; unclear D gene. V lost 2 bases to trimming and J lost 8 bases, with 15 bases between them. Germline V gives CDR1 MDHEN, CDR2 SYDVKM. CDR3 length: 15 residues.

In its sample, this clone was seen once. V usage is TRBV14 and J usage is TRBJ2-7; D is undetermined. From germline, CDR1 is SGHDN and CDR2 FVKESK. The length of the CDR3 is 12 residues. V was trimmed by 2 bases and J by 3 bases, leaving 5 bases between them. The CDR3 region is CASSQTSYEQYF. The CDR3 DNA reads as TGTGCCAGCAGCCAAACAAGCTACGAGCAGTACTTC.

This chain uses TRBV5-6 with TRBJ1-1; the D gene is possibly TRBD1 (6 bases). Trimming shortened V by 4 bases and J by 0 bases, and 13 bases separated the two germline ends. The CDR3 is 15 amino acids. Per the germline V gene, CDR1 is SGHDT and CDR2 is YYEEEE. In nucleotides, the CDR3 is TGTGCCAGCAGCACCCAGGGGCTCATGAACACTGAAGCTTTCTTT. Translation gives CASSTQGLMNTEAFF.

The CDR3 bases are TGTGCCAGTAGTCCACGACAGAATGAAAAACTGTTTTTT. It translates to CASSPRQNEKLFF. The rearrangement uses TRBV19 and TRBJ1-4; possible D gene TRBD1, 5 bases. CDR1 and CDR2 (germline): LNHDA, SQIVND (reference sequence). The CDR3 loop spans 13 amino acids. The V gene lost 5 bases and the J gene lost 5 bases, with 9 bases spanning the gap.

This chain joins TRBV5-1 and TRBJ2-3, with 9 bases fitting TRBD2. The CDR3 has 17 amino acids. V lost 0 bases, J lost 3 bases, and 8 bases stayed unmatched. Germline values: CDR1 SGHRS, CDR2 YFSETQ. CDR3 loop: CASSLGRLAAGTDTQYF. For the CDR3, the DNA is TGCGCCAGCAGCTTGGGGAGACTAGCGGCGGGGACAGATACGCAGTATTTT.

CDR3 sequence: CASSMLRLAHYNEQFF. In DNA, the CDR3 is TGTGCCAGTAGTATGCTCCGACTAGCACATTACAATGAGCAGTTCTTC. This chain links TRBV19 with TRBJ2-1; TRBD2 matches 7 bases. The CDR3 has 16 residues. The V segment lost 3 bases and the J segment 4 bases; nucleotides outside the gene matches: 9. Germline-derived CDR1 and CDR2 are LNHDA and SQIVND (reference sequence).

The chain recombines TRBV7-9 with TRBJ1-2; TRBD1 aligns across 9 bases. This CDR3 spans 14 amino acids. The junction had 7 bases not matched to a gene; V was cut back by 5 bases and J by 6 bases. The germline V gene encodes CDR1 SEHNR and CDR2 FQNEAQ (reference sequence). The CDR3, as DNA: TGTGCCAGCAGCGCCGGGACAGGGTTCAATGGCTACACCTTC. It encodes CASSAGTGFNGYTF.

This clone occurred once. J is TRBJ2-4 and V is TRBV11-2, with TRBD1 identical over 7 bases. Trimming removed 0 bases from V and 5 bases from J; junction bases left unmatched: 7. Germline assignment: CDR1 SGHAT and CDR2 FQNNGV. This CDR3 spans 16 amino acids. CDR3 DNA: TGTGCCAGCAGCTTAGACCCGGGACAGCGCCAAAACATTCAGTACTTC. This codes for CASSLDPGQRQNIQYF.

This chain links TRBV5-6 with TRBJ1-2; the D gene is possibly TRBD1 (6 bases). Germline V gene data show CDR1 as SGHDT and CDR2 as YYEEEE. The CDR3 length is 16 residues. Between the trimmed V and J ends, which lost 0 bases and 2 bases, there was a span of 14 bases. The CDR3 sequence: CASSLVLSRGNYGYTF. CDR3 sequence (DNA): TGTGCCAGCAGCTTGGTCTTATCCAGGGGAAACTATGGCTACACCTTC.

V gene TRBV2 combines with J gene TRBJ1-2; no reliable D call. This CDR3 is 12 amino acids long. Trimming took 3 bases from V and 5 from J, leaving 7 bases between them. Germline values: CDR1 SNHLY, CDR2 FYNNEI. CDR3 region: CASSDFPYGYTF. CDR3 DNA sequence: TGTGCCAGCAGTGATTTCCCGTATGGCTACACCTTC.

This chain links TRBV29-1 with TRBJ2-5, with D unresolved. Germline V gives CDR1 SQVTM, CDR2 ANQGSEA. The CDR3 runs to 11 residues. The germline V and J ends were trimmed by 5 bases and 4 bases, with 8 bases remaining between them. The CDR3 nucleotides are TGCAGCGTTAAGCATCCAGAGACCCAGTACTTC. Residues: CSVKHPETQYF.

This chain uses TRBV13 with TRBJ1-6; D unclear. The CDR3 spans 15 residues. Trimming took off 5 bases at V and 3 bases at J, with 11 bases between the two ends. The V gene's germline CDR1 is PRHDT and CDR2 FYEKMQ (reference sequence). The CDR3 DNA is TGTGCCAGCAGCCCTCGTGGAGACTATAATTCACCCCTCCACTTT. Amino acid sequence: CASSPRGDYNSPLHF.

The DNA of the CDR3 is TGCGCCAGCAGCTTCGGGACAGGGTTGAGCACTGAAGCTTTCTTT. Protein product: CASSFGTGLSTEAFF. This rearrangement joins TRBV5-1 to TRBJ1-1; the match to TRBD1 covers 9 bases. Germline trimming cut 2 bases from V and 4 bases from J; bases unmatched to any gene: 6. Germline V lookup: CDR1 SGHRS, CDR2 YFSETQ. This CDR3 comprises 15 residues. Combining the CDR3 with reference TRBV5-1 and TRBJ1-1 gives the whole variable domain KAGVTQTPRYLIKTRGQQVTLSCSPISGHRSVSWYQQTPGQGLQFLFEYFSETQRNKGNFPGRFSGRQFSNSRSEMNVSTLELGDSALYLCASSFGTGLSTEAFFGQGTRLTVV.

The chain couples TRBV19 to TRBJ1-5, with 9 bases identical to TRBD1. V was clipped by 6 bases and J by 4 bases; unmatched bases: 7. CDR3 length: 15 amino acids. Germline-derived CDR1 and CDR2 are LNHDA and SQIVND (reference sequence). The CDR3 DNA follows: TGTGCCAGTAGGGGCCCGGGGACAGGGAATCAGCCCCAGCATTTT. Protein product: CASRGPGTGNQPQHF.

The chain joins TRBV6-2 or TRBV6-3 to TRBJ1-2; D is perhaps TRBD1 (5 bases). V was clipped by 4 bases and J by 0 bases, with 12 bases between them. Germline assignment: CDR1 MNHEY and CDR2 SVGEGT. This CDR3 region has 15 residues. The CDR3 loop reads CASSFPTVANYGYTF. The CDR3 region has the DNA TGTGCCAGCAGTTTCCCGACAGTAGCTAACTATGGCTACACCTTC.

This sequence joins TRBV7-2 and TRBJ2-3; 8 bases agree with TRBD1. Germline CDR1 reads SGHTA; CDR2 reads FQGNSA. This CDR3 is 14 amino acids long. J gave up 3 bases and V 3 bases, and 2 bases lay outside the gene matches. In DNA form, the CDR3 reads TGTGCCAGCAGCTTCGGACAGGGTACAGATACGCAGTATTTT. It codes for CASSFGQGTDTQYF.

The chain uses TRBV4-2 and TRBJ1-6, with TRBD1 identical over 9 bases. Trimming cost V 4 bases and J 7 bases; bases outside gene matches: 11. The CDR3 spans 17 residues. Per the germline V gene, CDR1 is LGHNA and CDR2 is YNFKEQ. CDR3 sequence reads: CASSPSTNTGGNSPLHF. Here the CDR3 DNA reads TGTGCCAGCAGCCCCTCTACTAATACAGGGGGCAATTCACCCCTCCACTTT.

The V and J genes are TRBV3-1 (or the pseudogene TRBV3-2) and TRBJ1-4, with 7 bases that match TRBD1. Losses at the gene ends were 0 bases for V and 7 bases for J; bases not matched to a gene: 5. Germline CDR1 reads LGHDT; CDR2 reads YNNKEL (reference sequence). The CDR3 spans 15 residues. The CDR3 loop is CASSQELGGVEKLFF. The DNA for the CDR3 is TGTGCCAGCAGCCAAGAATTAGGGGGCGTTGAAAAACTGTTTTTT.

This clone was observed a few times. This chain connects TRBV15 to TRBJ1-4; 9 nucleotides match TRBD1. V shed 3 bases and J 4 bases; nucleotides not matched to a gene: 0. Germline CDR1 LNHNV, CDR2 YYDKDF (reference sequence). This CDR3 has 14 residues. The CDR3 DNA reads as TGTGCCACCAGCAGGGGACAGGGTAATGAAAAACTGTTTTTT. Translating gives CATSRGQGNEKLFF.

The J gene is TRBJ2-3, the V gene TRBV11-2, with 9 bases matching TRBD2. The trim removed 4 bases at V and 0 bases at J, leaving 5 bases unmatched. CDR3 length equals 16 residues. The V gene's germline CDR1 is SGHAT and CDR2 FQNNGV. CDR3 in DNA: TGTGCCAGCAGCTCAGGGACTAGCCCGAGCACAGATACGCAGTATTTT. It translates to CASSSGTSPSTDTQYF.

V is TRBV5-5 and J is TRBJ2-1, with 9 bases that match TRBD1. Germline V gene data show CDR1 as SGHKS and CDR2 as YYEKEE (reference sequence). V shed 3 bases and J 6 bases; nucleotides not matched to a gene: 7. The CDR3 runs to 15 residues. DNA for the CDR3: TGTGCCAGCAGCTCCTGGACAGGGGAGGCCAATGAGCAGTTCTTC. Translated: CASSSWTGEANEQFF. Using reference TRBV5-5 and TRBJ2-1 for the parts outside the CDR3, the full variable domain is DAGVTQSPTHLIKTRGQQVTLRCSPISGHKSVSWYQQVLGQGPQFIFQYYEKEERGRGNFPDRFSARQFPNYSSELNVNALLLGDSALYLCASSSWTGEANEQFFGPGTRLTVL.

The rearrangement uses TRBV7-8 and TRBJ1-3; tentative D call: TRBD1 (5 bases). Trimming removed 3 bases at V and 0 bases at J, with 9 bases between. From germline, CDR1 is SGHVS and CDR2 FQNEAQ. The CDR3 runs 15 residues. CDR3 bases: TGTGCCAGCAGCTTGACAGATTACTCTGGAAACACCATATATTTT. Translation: CASSLTDYSGNTIYF.

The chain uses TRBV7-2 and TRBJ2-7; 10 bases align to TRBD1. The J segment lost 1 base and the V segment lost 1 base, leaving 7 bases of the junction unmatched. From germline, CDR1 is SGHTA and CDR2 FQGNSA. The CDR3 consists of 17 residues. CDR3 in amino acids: CASSLDGGQGSSYEQYF. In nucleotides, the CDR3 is TGTGCCAGCAGCTTAGACGGGGGACAGGGGAGTTCCTACGAGCAGTACTTC. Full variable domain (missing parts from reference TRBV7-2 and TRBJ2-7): GAGVSQSPSNKVTEKGKDVELRCDPISGHTALYWYRQSLGQGLEFLIYFQGNSAPDKSGLPSDRFSAERTGGSVSTLTIQRTQQEDSAVYLCASSLDGGQGSSYEQYFGPGTRLTVT.

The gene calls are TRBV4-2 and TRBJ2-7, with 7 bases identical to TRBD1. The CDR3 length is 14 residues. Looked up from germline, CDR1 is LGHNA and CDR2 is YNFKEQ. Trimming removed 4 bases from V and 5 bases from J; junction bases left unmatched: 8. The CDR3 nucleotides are TGTGCCAGCAGCCCAAACAGGGGCACAGACGAGCAGTACTTC. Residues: CASSPNRGTDEQYF.

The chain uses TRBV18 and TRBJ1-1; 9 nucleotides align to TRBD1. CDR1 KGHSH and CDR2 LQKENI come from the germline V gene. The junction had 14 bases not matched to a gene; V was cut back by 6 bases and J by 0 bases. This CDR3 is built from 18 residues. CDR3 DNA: TGTGCCAGCTCCCGGTCGGTCGGACAGGGGTTCTTGAACACTGAAGCTTTCTTT. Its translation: CASSRSVGQGFLNTEAFF.

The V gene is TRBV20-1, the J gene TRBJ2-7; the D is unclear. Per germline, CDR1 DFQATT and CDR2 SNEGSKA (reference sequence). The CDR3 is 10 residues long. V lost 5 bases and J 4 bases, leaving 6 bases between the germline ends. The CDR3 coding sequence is TGCAGTGCTTCCATTTACGAGCAGTACTTC. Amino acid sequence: CSASIYEQYF.